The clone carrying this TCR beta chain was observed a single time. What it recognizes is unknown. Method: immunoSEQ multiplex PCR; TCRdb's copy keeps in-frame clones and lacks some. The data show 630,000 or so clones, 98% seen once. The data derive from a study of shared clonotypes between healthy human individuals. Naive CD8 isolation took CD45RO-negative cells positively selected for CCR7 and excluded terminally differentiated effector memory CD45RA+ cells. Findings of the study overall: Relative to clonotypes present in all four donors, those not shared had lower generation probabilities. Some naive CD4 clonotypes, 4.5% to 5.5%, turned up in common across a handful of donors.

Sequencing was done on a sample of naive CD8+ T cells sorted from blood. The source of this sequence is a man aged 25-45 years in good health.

The DNA for the CDR3 is TGTGCCAGCAGCGTCGGGACTAGCGTTGATGATGAGCAGTTCTTC. It is translated as CASSVGTSVDDEQFF. The chain couples TRBV9 to TRBJ2-1; the match to TRBD2 covers 10 bases. The CDR3 sequence is 15 residues long. CDR1 is SGDLS, CDR2 YYNGEE, per germline. J was trimmed by 8 bases and V by 2 bases; bases with no gene match: 7. The whole variable domain, remainder taken from reference TRBV9 and TRBJ2-1, is DSGVTQTPKHLITATGQRVTLRCSPRSGDLSVYWYQQSLDQGLQFLIQYYNGEERAKGNILERFSAQQFPDLHSELNLSSLELGDSALYFCASSVGTSVDDEQFFGPGTRLTVL.